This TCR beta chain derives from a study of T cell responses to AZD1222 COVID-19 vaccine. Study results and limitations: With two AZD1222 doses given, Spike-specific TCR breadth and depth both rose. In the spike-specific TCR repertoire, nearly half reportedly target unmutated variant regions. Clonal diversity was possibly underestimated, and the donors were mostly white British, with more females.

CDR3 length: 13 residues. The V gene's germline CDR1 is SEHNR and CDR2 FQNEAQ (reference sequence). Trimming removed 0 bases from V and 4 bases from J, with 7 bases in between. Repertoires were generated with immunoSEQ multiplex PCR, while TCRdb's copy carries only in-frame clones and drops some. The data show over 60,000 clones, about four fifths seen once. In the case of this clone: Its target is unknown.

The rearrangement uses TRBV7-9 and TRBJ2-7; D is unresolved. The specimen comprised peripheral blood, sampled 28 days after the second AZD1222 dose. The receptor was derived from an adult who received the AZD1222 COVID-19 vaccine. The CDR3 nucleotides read TGTGCCAGCAGCTTAGCGCATGAGTACGAGCAGTACTTC. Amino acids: CASSLAHEYEQYF.